A selection of T cell receptor beta chains follows, all from one sample in a study of T-cell reconstitution after alpha-beta-depleted transplantation in children. MiXCR, run by TCRdb on the PCR reads, gives a single entry per CDR3 protein. The table records fewer than 700,000 distinct CDR3 sequences, about 23% of them present only once. Specimen: PBMCs, mostly from graft donor cells, collected 360 days after TCRalphabeta/CD19-depleted stem cell transplant. The receptors come from a boy in the first two years of life who had a stem cell transplant for acute myeloid leukemia, so the T cells may come from the graft donor. CDR3s include the opening cysteine and the closing phenylalanine or tryptophan. A D gene is named only where the DNA matches it firmly. Expanded clones are given a class, and other clones once, few, many or no size at all.

abundance	j_gene	d_gene	v_gene	CDR3aa	CDR3nt
many	TRBJ2-1	.	TRBV7-3	CASSLSQGRNEQFF	TGTGCCAGCAGCTTATCCCAGGGGAGGAATGAGCAGTTCTTC
.	TRBJ2-5	.	TRBV9	CASSPTVDSEETQYF	TGTGCCAGCAGCCCGACCGTGGACAGCGAAGAGACCCAGTACTTC
.	TRBJ2-7	TRBD2	TRBV4-1	CASSQGSGAYGEQYF	TGCGCCAGCAGCCAGGGTAGCGGGGCGTATGGCGAGCAGTACTTC
.	TRBJ2-3	TRBD1	TRBV5-5	CASSGRDRVADTQYF	TGTGCCAGCAGCGGCCGGGACAGGGTTGCTGATACGCAGTATTTT
few	TRBJ1-5	.	TRBV5-6	CASSLWGVSNQPQHF	TGTGCCAGCAGCTTATGGGGGGTGAGCAATCAGCCCCAGCATTTT
many	TRBJ2-3	.	TRBV18	CASSPLNTDTQYF	TGTGCCAGCTCACCACTCAACACAGATACGCAGTATTTT
.	TRBJ1-6	TRBD1	TRBV5-1	CASTKDRVSPLHF	TGCGCCAGCACAAAGGACAGGGTTTCACCCCTCCACTTT
few	TRBJ2-1	TRBD2	TRBV10-3	CAISESSGVPYNEQFF	TGTGCCATCAGTGAGTCTAGCGGGGTGCCTTACAATGAGCAGTTCTTC
many	TRBJ2-5	TRBD2	TRBV20-1	CSAIPLAGEETQYF	TGCAGTGCTATACCACTAGCGGGGGAAGAGACCCAGTACTTC
many	TRBJ2-3	TRBD2	TRBV20-1	CSAPGAGGGPEDTQYF	TGCAGTGCTCCAGGAGCTGGCGGGGGTCCTGAGGATACGCAGTATTTT
few	TRBJ2-2	.	TRBV18	CASSPPGVIRELFF	TGTGCCAGCTCACCACCGGGGGTGATCAGGGAGCTGTTTTTT
.	TRBJ2-1	.	TRBV6-2/TRBV6-3	CASSYVATDNEQFF	TGTGCCAGCAGTTACGTCGCCACGGACAATGAGCAGTTCTTC
.	TRBJ2-3	TRBD2	TRBV20-1	CLALAGPLFSTDTQYF	TGCCTCGCACTAGCGGGGCCTCTTTTTAGCACAGATACGCAGTATTTT
.	TRBJ2-4	TRBD1	TRBV28	CASSFGDRGLDIQYF	TGTGCCAGCAGTTTTGGGGACAGGGGCTTGGACATTCAGTACTTC
few	TRBJ2-3	TRBD1	TRBV11-1	CASSLGGQALRGRTQYF	TGTGCCAGCAGCTTAGGAGGACAGGCACTTCGGGGAAGAACGCAGTATTTT
many	TRBJ1-4	TRBD1	TRBV12-3/TRBV12-4	CASSPAGTGFEKLFF	TGTGCCAGCAGTCCCGCCGGGACAGGGTTTGAAAAACTGTTTTTT
.	TRBJ2-2	.	TRBV20-1	CSARDNRNTGELFF	TGCAGTGCTAGAGATAACAGGAACACCGGGGAGCTGTTTTTT
many	TRBJ1-2	TRBD1	TRBV20-1	CSARGPGQGTAGERIFYGYTF	TGCAGTGCTAGAGGCCCCGGACAGGGAACAGCAGGGGAGCGGATTTTTTATGGCTACACCTTC
many	TRBJ1-1	.	TRBV29-1	CSVASGADTEAFF	TGCAGCGTTGCGTCAGGGGCGGACACTGAAGCTTTCTTT
.	TRBJ2-2	TRBD1	TRBV6-4	CASSDSGTDTGELFF	TGTGCCAGCAGTGACTCAGGGACAGACACCGGGGAGCTGTTTTTT
.	TRBJ2-1	.	TRBV28	CASNPRWRNEQFF	TGTGCCAGCAACCCCCGGTGGAGGAATGAGCAGTTCTTC
many	TRBJ2-2	.	TRBV12-3/TRBV12-4	CASSSPGVDTGELFF	TGTGCCAGCAGTTCTCCAGGGGTTGACACCGGGGAGCTGTTTTTT
few	TRBJ2-1	.	TRBV6-5	CASSYTRSSYNEQFF	TGTGCCAGCAGTTACACCAGGAGCTCCTACAATGAGCAGTTCTTC
few	TRBJ2-2	.	TRBV29-1	CSVEKAAGELFF	TGCAGCGTTGAAAAGGCTGCCGGGGAGCTGTTTTTT
many	TRBJ1-5	.	TRBV6-2/TRBV6-3	CASRDGNQPQHF	TGTGCCAGCAGGGATGGAAATCAGCCCCAGCATTTT
.	TRBJ1-2	.	TRBV12-3/TRBV12-4	CASRSWADLYGYTF	TGTGCCAGCAGATCTTGGGCGGACCTCTATGGCTACACCTTC